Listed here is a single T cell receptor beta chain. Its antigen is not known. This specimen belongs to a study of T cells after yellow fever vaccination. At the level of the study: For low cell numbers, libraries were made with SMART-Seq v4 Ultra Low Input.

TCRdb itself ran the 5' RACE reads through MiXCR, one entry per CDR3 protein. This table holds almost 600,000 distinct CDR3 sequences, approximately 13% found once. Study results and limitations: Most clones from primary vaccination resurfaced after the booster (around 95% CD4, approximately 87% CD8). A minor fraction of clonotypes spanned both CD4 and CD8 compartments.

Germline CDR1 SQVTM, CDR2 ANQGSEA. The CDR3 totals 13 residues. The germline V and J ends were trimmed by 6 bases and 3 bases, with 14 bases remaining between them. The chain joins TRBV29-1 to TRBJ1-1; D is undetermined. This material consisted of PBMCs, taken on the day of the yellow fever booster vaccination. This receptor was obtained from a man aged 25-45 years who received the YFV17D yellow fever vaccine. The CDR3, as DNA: TGCAGCGTCAACAATGAGGCCGACACTGAAGCTTTCTTT. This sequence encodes CSVNNEADTEAFF.